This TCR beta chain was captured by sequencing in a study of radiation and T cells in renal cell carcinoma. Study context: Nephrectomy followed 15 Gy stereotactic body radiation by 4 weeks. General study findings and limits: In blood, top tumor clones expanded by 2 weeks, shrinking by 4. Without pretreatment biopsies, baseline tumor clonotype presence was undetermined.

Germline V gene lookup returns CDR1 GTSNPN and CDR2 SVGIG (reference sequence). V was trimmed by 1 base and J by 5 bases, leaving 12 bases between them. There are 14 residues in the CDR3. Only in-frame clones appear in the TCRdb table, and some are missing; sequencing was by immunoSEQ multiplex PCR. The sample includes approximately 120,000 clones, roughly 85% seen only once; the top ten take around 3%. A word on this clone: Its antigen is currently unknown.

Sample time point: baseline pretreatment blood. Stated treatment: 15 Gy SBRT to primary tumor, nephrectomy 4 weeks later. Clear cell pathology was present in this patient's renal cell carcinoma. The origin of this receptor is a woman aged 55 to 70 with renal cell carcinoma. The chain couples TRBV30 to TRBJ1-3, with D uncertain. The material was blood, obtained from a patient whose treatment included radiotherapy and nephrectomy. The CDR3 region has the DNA TGTGCCTGGAGTGAAAAGGGTATCCGAAACACCATATATTTT. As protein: CAWSEKGIRNTIYF.